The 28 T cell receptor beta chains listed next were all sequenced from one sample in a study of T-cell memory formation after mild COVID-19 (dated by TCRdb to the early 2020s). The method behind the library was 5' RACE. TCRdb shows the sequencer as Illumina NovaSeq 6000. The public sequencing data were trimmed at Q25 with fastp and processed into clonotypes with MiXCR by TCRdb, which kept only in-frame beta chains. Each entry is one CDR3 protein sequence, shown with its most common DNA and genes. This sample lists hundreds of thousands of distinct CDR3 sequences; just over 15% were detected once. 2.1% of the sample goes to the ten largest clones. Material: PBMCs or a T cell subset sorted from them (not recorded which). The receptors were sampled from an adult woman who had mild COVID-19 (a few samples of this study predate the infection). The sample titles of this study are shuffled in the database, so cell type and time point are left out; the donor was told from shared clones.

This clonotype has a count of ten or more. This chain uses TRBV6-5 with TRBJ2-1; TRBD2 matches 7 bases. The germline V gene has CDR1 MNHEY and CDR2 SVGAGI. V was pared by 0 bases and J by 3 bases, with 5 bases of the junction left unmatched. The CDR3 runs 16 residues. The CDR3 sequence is CASSYSSGLLYNEQFF. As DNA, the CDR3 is TGTGCCAGCAGTTACTCGTCGGGACTACTCTACAATGAGCAGTTCTTC.

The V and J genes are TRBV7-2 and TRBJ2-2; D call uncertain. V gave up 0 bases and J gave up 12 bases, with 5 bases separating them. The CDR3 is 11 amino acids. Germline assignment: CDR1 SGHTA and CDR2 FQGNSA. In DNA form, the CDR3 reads TGTGCCAGCAGCTTAGCGATTCAGCTGTTTTTT. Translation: CASSLAIQLFF.

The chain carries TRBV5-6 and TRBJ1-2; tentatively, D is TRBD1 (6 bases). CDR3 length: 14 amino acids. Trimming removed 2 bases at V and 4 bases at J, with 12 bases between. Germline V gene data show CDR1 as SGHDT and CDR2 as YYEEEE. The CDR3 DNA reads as TGTGCCAGCAGCTTATGGGGGGCGAGCTATGGCTACACCTTC. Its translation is CASSLWGASYGYTF. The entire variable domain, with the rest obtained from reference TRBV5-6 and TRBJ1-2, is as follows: DAGVTQSPTHLIKTRGQQVTLRCSPKSGHDTVSWYQQALGQGPQFIFQYYEEEERQRGNFPDRFSGHQFPNYSSELNVNALLLGDSALYLCASSLWGASYGYTFGSGTRLTVV.

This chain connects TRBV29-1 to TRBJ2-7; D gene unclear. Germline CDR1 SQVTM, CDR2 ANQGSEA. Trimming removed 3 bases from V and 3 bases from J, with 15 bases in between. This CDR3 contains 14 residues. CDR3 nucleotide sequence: TGCAGCGTTGACTTTCGCATGGGGATCTACGAGCAGTACTTC. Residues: CSVDFRMGIYEQYF.

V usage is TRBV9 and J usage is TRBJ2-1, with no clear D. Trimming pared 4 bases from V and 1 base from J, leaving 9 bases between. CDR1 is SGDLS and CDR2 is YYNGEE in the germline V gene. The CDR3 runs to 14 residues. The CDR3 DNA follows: TGTGCCAGCAGCCCCTTAGGGTCCTACAATGAGCAGTTCTTC. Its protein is CASSPLGSYNEQFF.

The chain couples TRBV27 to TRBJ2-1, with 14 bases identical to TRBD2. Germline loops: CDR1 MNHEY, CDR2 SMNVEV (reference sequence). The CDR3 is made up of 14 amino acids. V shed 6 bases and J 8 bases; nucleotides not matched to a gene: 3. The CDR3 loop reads CASRTSGRVYEQFF. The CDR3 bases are TGTGCCAGCAGGACTAGCGGGAGGGTCTATGAGCAGTTCTTC.

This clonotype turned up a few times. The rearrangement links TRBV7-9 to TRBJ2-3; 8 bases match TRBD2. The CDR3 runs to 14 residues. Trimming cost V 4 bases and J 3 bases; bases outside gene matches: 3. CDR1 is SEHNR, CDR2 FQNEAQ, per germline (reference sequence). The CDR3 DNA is TGTGCCAGCAGCTCACTAGCGGAGACAGATACGCAGTATTTT. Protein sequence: CASSSLAETDTQYF. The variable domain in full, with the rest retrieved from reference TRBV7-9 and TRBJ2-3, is DTGVSQNPRHKITKRGQNVTFRCDPISEHNRLYWYRQTLGQGPEFLTYFQNEAQLEKSRLLSDRFSAERPKGSFSTLEIQRTEQGDSAMYLCASSSLAETDTQYFGPGTRLTVL.

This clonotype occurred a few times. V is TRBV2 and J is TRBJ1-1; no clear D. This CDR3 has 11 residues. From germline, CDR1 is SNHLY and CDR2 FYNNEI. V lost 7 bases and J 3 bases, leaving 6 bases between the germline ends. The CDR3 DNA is TGTGCCAGCATGGTGTACACTGAAGCTTTCTTT. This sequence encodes CASMVYTEAFF.

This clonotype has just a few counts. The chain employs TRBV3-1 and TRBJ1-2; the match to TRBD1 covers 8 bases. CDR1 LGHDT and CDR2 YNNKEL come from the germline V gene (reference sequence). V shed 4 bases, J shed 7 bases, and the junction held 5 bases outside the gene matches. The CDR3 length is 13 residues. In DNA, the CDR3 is TGTGCCAGCAGCCTCGGACAGGGCCCTGGCTACACCTTC. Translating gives CASSLGQGPGYTF.

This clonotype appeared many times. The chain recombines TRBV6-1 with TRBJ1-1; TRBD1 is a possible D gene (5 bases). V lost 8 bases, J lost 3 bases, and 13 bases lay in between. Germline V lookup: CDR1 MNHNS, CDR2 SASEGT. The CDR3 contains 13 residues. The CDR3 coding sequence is TGTGCCAGCTTGGTCAGGGTGTACACTGAAGCTTTCTTT. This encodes CASLVRVYTEAFF.

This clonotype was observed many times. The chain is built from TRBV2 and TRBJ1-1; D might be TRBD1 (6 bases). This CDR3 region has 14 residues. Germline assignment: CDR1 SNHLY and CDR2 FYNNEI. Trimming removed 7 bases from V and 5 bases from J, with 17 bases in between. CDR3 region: CASNGFKGGTEAFF. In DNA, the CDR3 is TGTGCCAGCAATGGTTTCAAGGGGGGGACTGAAGCTTTCTTT.

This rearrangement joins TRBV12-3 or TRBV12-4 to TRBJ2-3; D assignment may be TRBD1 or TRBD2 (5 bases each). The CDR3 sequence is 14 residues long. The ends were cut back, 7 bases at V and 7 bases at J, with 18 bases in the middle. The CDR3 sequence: CASNGASPWYTQYF. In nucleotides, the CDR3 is TGTGCCAGCAACGGGGCTTCCCCCTGGTATACGCAGTATTTT.

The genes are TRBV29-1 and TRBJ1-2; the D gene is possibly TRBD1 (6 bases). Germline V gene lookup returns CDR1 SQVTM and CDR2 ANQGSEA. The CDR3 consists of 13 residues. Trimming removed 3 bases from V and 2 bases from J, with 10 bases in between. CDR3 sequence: CSVENRENYGYTF. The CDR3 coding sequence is TGCAGCGTTGAGAACAGGGAAAACTATGGCTACACCTTC.

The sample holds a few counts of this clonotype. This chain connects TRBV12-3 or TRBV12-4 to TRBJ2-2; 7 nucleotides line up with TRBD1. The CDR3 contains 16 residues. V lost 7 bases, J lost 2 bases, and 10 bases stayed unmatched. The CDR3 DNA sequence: TGTGCCAGCATTATGACAGGGCGCTTAAACACCGGGGAGCTGTTTTTT. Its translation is CASIMTGRLNTGELFF.

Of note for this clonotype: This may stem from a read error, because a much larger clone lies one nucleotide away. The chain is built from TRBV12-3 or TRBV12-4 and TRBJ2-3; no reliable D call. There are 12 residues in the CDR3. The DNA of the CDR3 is TGTGCCAGCAGTCCCCTCTCGGATACGAAGTATTTT. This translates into CASSPLSDTKYF.

Written as DNA, the CDR3 is TGCAGCGTTAGGACCGCTAATTCACCCCTCCACTTT. Translated: CSVRTANSPLHF. The J gene is TRBJ1-6, the V gene TRBV29-1; no clear D gene. The CDR3 has 12 residues. Deletions cut 5 bases from V and 6 bases from J, with 8 bases between. Germline values: CDR1 SQVTM, CDR2 ANQGSEA.

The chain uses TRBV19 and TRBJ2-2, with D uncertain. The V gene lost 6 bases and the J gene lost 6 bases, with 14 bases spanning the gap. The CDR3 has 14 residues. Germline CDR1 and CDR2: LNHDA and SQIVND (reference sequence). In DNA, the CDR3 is TGTGCCAGTAGCCCTCCGGATGGGGCCGGGGAGCTGTTTTTT. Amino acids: CASSPPDGAGELFF.

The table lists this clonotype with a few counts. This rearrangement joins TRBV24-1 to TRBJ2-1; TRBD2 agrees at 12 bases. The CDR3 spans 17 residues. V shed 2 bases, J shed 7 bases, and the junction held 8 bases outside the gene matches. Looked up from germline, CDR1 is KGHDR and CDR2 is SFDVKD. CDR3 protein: CATSDWGLAGLSNEQFF. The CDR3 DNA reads TGTGCCACCAGTGATTGGGGACTAGCGGGTTTAAGTAATGAGCAGTTCTTC.

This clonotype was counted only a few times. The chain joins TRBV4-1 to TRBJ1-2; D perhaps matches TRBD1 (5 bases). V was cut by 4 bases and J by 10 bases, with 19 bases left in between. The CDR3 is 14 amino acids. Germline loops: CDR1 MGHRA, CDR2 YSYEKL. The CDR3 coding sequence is TGCGCCAGCAGCCCCGCCACAGGCCCTATACACTACACCTTC. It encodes CASSPATGPIHYTF.

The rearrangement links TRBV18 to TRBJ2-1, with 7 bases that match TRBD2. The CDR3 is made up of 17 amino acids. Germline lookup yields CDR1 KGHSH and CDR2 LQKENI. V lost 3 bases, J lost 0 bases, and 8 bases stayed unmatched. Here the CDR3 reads CASSPTSYLSSYNEQFF. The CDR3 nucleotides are TGTGCCAGCTCACCGACTAGCTACCTGAGCTCCTACAATGAGCAGTTCTTC.

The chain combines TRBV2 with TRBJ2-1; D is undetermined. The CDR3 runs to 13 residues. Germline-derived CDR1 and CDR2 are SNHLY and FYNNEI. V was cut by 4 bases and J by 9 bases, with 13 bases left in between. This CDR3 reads CASSGFSPAEQFF. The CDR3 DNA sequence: TGTGCCAGCAGTGGGTTCTCCCCAGCTGAGCAGTTCTTC.

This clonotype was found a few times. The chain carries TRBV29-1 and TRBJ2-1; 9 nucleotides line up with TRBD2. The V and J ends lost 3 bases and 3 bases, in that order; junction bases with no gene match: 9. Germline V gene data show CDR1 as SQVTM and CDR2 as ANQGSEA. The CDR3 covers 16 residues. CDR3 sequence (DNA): TGCAGCGTTGACCTAGCGGGACGCGCCAGCTACAATGAGCAGTTCTTC. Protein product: CSVDLAGRASYNEQFF.

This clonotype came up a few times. The CDR3 region is CASSERGQIYGYTF. The CDR3 DNA reads TGTGCCAGCAGTGAAAGGGGACAGATCTATGGCTACACCTTC. V gene TRBV2 combines with J gene TRBJ1-2, with 7 bases that match TRBD1. Germline loops: CDR1 SNHLY, CDR2 FYNNEI. With V trimmed by 2 bases and J by 4 bases, 4 bases remained unmatched. The CDR3 contains 14 residues.

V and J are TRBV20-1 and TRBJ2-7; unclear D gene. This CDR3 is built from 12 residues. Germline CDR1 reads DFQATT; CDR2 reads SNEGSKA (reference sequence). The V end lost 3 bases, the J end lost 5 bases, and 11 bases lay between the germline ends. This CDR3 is CSASKGPDEQYF. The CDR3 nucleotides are TGCAGTGCTAGTAAGGGCCCCGACGAGCAGTACTTC.

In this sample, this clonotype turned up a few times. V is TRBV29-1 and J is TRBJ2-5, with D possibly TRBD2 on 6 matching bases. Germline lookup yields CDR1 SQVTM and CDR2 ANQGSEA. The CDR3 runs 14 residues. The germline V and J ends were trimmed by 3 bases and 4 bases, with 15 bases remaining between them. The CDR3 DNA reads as TGCAGCGTTGACTTCCGACTAGGCAGAGAGACCCAGTACTTC. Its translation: CSVDFRLGRETQYF.

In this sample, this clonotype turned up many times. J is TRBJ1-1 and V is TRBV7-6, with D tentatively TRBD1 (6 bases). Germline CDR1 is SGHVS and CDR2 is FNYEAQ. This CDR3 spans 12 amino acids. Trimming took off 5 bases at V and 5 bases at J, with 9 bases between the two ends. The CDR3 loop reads CASSPQGTEAFF. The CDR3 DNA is TGTGCCAGCAGCCCCCAGGGGACTGAAGCTTTCTTT.

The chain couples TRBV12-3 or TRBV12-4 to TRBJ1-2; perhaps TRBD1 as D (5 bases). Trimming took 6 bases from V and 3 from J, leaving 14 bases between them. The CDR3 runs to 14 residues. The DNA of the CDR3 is TGTGCCAGCAGAAGGGGCGCACGGGACTATGGCTACACCTTC. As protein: CASRRGARDYGYTF.

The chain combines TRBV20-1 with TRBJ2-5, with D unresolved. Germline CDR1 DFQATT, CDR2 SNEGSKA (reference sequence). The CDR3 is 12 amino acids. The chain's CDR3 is CRSQGAEETQYF. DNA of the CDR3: TGCAGGTCTCAAGGTGCAGAAGAGACCCAGTACTTC.